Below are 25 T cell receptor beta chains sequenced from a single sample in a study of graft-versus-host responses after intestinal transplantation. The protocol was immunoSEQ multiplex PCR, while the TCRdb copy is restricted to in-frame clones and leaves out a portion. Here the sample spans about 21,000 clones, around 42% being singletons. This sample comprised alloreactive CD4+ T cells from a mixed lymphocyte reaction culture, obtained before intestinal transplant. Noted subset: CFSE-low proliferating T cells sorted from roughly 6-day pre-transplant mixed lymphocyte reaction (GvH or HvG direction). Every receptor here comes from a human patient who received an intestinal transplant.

Here the CDR3 DNA reads TGTGCCATCAGTGAACCTGGACTGTACGAGCAGTACTTC. It specifies CAISEPGLYEQYF. The chain links TRBV10-3 to TRBJ2-5; D might be TRBD2 (5 bases). The J call is uncertain, as TRBJ2-7 better fits the DNA end. Germline CDR1 reads ENHRY; CDR2 reads SYGVKD. CDR3 length equals 13 residues.

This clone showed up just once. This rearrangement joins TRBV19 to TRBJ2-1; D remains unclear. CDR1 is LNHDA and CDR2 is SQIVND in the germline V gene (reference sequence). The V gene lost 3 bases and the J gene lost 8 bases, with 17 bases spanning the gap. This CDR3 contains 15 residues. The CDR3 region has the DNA TGTGCCAGTAGTATTCCCAGTGGAGTGTTCGATGAGCAGTTCTTC. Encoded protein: CASSIPSGVFDEQFF. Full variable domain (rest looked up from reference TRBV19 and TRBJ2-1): DGGITQSPKYLFRKEGQNVTLSCEQNLNHDAMYWYRQDPGQGLRLIYYSQIVNDFQKGDIAEGYSVSREKKESFPLTVTSAQKNPTAFYLCASSIPSGVFDEQFFGPGTRLTVL.

The CDR3 DNA is TGTGCCAGCAGCTTACAGGTAGCGGGGGGCAATGAGCAGTTCTTC. Translating gives CASSLQVAGGNEQFF. The chain combines TRBV7-3 with TRBJ2-1, with 10 bases identical to TRBD2. This CDR3 is 15 amino acids long. Germline V gene data show CDR1 as SGHTA and CDR2 as FQGTGA. V was pared by 2 bases and J by 6 bases, with 4 bases of the junction left unmatched.

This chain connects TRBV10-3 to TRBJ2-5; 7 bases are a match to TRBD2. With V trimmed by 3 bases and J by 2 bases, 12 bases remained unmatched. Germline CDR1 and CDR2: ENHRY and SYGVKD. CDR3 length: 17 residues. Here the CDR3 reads CAISDSWRGLGQETQYF. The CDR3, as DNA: TGTGCCATCAGTGATAGCTGGCGGGGGTTGGGGCAAGAGACCCAGTACTTC.

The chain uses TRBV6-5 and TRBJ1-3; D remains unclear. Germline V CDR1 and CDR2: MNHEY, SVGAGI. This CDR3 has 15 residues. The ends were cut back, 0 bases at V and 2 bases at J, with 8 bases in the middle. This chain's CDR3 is CASSYSFTAGNTIYF. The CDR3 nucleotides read TGTGCCAGCAGTTACTCGTTTACAGCTGGAAACACCATATATTTT.

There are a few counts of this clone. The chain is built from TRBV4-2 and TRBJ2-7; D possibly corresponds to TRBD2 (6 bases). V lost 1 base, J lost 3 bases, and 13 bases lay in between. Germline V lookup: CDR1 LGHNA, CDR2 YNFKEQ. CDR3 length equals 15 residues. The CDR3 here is CASSQASVGLYEQYF. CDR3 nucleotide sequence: TGTGCCAGCAGCCAAGCTAGCGTGGGCCTCTACGAGCAGTACTTC.

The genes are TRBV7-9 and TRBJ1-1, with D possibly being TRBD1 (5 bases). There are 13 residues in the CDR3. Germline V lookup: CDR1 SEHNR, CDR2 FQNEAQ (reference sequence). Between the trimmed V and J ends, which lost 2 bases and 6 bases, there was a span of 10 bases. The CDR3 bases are TGTGCCAGCAGCTTATCAACAGGCGCTGAAGCTTTCTTT. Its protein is CASSLSTGAEAFF.

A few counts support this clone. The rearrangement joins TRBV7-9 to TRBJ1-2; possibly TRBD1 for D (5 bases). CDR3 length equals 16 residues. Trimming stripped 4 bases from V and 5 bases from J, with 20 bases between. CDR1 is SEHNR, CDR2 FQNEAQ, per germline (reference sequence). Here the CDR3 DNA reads TGTGCCAGCAGCTCCCGGTCGGGTCAGGGAAATTATGGCTACACCTTC. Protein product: CASSSRSGQGNYGYTF. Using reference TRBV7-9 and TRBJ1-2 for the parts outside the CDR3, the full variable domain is DTGVSQNPRHKITKRGQNVTFRCDPISEHNRLYWYRQTLGQGPEFLTYFQNEAQLEKSRLLSDRFSAERPKGSFSTLEIQRTEQGDSAMYLCASSSRSGQGNYGYTFGSGTRLTVV.

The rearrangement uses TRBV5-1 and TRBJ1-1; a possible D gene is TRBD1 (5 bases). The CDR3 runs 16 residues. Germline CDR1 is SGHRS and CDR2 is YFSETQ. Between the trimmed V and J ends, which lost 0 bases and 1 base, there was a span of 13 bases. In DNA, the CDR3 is TGCGCCAGCAGCTTGGAGGGGAGGGGTGGGAACACTGAAGCTTTCTTT. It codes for CASSLEGRGGNTEAFF.

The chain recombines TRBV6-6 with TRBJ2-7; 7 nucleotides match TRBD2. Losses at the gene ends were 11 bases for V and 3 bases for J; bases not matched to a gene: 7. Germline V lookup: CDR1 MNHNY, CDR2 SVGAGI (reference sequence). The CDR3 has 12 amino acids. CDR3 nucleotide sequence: TGTGCCGGGGGGGAAAGGGGCTACGAGCAGTACTTC. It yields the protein CAGGERGYEQYF.

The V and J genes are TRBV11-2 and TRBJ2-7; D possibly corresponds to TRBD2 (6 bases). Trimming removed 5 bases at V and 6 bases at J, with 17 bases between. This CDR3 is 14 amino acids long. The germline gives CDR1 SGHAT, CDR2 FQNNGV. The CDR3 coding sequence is TGTGCCAGCAGCCCGCGGGCGGGATCGGCCGAGCAGTACTTC. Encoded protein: CASSPRAGSAEQYF.

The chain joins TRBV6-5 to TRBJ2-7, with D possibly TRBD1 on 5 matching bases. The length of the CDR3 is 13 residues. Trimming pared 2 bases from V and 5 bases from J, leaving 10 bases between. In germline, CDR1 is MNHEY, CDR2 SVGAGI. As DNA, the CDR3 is TGTGCCAGCAGTTACCTCGACAGTAACGAGCAGTACTTC. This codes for CASSYLDSNEQYF.

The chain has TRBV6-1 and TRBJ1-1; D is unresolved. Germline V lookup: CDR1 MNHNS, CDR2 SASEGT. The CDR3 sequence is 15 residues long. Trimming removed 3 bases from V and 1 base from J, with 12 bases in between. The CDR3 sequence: CASSDRGRGNTEAFF. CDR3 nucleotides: TGTGCCAGCAGTGATCGCGGACGGGGGAACACTGAAGCTTTCTTT.

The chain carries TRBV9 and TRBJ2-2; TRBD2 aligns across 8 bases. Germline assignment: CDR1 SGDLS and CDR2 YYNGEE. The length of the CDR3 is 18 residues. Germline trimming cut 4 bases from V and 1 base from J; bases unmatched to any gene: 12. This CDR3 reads CASSPPFRGGLNTGELFF. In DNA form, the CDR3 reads TGTGCCAGCAGCCCACCCTTCCGGGGGGGCCTGAACACCGGGGAGCTGTTTTTT.

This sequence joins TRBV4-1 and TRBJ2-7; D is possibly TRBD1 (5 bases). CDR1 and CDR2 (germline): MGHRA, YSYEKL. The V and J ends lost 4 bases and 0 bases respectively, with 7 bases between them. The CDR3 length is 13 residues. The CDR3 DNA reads TGCGCCAGCAGCCTCAGGGTCTCCTACGAGCAGTACTTC. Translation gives CASSLRVSYEQYF.

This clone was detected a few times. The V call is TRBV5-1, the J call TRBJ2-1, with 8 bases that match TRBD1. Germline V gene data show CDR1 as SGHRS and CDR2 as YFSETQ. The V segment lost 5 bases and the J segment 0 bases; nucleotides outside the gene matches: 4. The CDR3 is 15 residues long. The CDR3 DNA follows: TGCGCCAGCAGTTTCGGGACAGGCTCCTACAATGAGCAGTTCTTC. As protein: CASSFGTGSYNEQFF.

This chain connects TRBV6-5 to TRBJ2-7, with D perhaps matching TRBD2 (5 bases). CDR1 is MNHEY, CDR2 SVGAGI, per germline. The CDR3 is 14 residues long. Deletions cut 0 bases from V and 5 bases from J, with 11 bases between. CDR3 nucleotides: TGTGCCAGCAGTTACTCTGGCGGGTTCAACGAGCAGTACTTC. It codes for CASSYSGGFNEQYF.

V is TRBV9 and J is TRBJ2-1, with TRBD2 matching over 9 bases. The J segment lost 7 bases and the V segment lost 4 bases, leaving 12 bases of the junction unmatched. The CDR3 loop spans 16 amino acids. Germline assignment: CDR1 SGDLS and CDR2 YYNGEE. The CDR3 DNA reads TGTGCCAGCAGCTCACAGATAGCGGGGGTGTGGAATGAGCAGTTCTTC. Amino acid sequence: CASSSQIAGVWNEQFF.

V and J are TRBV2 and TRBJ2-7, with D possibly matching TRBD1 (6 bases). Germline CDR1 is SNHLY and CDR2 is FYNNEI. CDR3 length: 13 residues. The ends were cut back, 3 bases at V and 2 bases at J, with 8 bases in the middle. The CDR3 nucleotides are TGTGCCAGCAGTGACCGGACAGCCTACGAGCAGTACTTC. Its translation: CASSDRTAYEQYF. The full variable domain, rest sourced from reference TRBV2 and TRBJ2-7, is EPEVTQTPSHQVTQMGQEVILRCVPISNHLYFYWYRQILGQKVEFLVSFYNNEISEKSEIFDDQFSVERPDGSNFTLKIRSTKLEDSAMYFCASSDRTAYEQYFGPGTRLTVT.

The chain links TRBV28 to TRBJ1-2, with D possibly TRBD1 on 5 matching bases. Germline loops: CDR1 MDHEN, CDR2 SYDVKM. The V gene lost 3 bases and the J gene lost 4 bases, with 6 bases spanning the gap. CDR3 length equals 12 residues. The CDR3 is CASSLGGYGYTF. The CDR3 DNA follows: TGTGCCAGCAGTTTGGGGGGCTATGGCTACACCTTC.

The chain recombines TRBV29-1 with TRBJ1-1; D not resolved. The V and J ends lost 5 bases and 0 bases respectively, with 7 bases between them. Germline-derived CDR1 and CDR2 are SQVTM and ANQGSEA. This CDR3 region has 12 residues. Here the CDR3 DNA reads TGCAGCGTTCAGGTTGTGAACACTGAAGCTTTCTTT. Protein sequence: CSVQVVNTEAFF.

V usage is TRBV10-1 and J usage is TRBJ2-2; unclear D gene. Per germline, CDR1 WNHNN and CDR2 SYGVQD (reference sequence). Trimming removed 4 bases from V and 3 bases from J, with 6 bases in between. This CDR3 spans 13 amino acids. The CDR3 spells CASSVGDTGELFF. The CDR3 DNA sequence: TGCGCCAGCAGTGTCGGAGACACCGGGGAGCTGTTTTTT.

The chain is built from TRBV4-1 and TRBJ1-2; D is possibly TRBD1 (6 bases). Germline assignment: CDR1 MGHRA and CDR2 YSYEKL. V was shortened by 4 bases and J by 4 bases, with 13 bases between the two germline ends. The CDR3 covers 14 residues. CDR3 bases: TGCGCCAGCAGCCTTAGACAGGCGATCTATGGCTACACCTTC. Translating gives CASSLRQAIYGYTF.

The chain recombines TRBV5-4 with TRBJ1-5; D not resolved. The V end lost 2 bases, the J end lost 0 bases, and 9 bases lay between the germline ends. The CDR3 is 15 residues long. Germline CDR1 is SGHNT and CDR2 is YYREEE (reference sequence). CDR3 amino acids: CASSFEKNSNQPQHF. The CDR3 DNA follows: TGTGCCAGCAGCTTTGAGAAGAATAGCAATCAGCCCCAGCATTTT.

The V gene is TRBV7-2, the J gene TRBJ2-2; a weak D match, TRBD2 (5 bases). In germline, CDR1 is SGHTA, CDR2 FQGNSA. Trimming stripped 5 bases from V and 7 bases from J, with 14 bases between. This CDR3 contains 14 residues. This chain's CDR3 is CASSTPGWFGELFF. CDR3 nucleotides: TGTGCCAGCAGCACCCCGGGGTGGTTCGGGGAGCTGTTTTTT.